A single sample gave rise to the 19 T cell receptor beta chains below, sequenced in a study of blood T cells in healthy people across ages. PCR was performed a second time for roughly 7 to 12 cycles using a sample-barcoded 5' primer and a J-beta primer mix. TCRdb re-analysed the 5' RACE reads in MiXCR, keeping a single row per CDR3 protein. The data contain around 990,000 distinct CDR3 sequences, about two fifths of them singletons. The source material was blood. The receptors originated from a man between 18 and 35 years old in good health.

This clonotype was counted between two and nine times. The chain couples TRBV2 to TRBJ1-3; D is uncertain. Germline CDR1 is SNHLY and CDR2 is FYNNEI. With 6 bases removed from V and 0 bases from J, the gap between germline ends came to 12 bases. The CDR3 is 15 amino acids. Here the CDR3 DNA reads TGTGCCAGCAGCGTCGGATCCGGCTCTGGAAACACCATATATTTT. It specifies CASSVGSGSGNTIYF. The full variable domain, rest sourced from reference TRBV2 and TRBJ1-3, is EPEVTQTPSHQVTQMGQEVILRCVPISNHLYFYWYRQILGQKVEFLVSFYNNEISEKSEIFDDQFSVERPDGSNFTLKIRSTKLEDSAMYFCASSVGSGSGNTIYFGEGSWLTVV.

This clonotype was seen repeatedly, ten times or more. The chain joins TRBV10-3 to TRBJ2-5; 11 bases align to TRBD1. The CDR3 contains 14 residues. Germline values: CDR1 ENHRY, CDR2 SYGVKD. The junction had 2 bases not matched to a gene; V was cut back by 6 bases and J by 2 bases. This CDR3 reads CAISGTGGQETQYF. The CDR3 nucleotides read TGTGCCATCAGCGGGACAGGGGGACAAGAGACCCAGTACTTC.

Only a few counts were recorded for this clonotype. The chain combines TRBV7-2 with TRBJ1-4, with TRBD1 matching over 7 bases. V was clipped by 5 bases and J by 4 bases; unmatched bases: 7. CDR1 is SGHTA, CDR2 FQGNSA, per germline. The CDR3 is 15 residues long. CDR3 sequence (DNA): TGTGCCAGCAGCAGGACCCGGGACAGTAATGAAAAACTGTTTTTT. Translated, it gives CASSRTRDSNEKLFF. The whole variable domain, filled in from reference TRBV7-2 and TRBJ1-4, reads GAGVSQSPSNKVTEKGKDVELRCDPISGHTALYWYRQSLGQGLEFLIYFQGNSAPDKSGLPSDRFSAERTGGSVSTLTIQRTQQEDSAVYLCASSRTRDSNEKLFFGSGTQLSVL.

V gene TRBV4-2 combines with J gene TRBJ2-1, with 7 bases that match TRBD2. V trimming: 3 bases; J trimming: 8 bases; junction bases outside the gene matches: 13. The CDR3 is 16 residues long. Per germline, CDR1 LGHNA and CDR2 YNFKEQ. CDR3 bases: TGTGCCAGCAGCCAGAGTGCGGGAGAAGGGGATCATGAGCAGTTCTTC. This sequence encodes CASSQSAGEGDHEQFF.

This clonotype was found a few times. V is TRBV7-8 and J is TRBJ2-1, with a weak D call TRBD1 (6 bases). CDR3 length: 16 amino acids. Looked up from germline, CDR1 is SGHVS and CDR2 is FQNEAQ. The CDR3 sequence: CATKGDTQSPYNEQFF. CDR3 coding DNA: TGTGCTACCAAGGGGGACACTCAGTCACCCTACAATGAGCAGTTCTTC. The full variable domain, in which reference TRBV7-8 and TRBJ2-1 provide the parts outside the CDR3, is GAGVSQSPRYKVAKRGQDVALRCDPISGHVSLFWYQQALGQGPEFLTYFQNEAQLDKSGLPSDRFFAERPEGSVSTLKIQRTQQEDSAVYLCATKGDTQSPYNEQFFGPGTRLTVL.

The chain links TRBV6-4 to TRBJ2-3; 8 bases line up with TRBD2. Germline loops: CDR1 MRHNA, CDR2 SNTAGT. The CDR3 is 16 amino acids. Unmatched junction bases numbered 10, after V lost 4 bases and J lost 4 bases. The CDR3 region has the DNA TGTGCCAGCAGTGCCCTCGGGGGGGCCTCACCAGATACGCAGTATTTT. Protein: CASSALGGASPDTQYF.

This clonotype turned up a few times. The chain joins TRBV9 to TRBJ1-2, with TRBD1 matching 9 bases. Trimming took 1 base from V and 5 from J; bases not matched to a gene: 3. This CDR3 has 14 residues. Germline V lookup: CDR1 SGDLS, CDR2 YYNGEE. The CDR3 bases are TGTGCCAGCAGCGTATCCGGGACAGGGTATGGCTACACCTTC. Encoded protein: CASSVSGTGYGYTF.

The chain has TRBV7-9 and TRBJ1-1; the D gene is possibly TRBD1 (6 bases). Germline CDR1 SEHNR, CDR2 FQNEAQ (reference sequence). The CDR3 sequence is 14 residues long. V lost 5 bases and J 5 bases, leaving 15 bases between the germline ends. The CDR3 spells CASSTGQYGTEAFF. CDR3 DNA sequence: TGTGCCAGCAGCACCGGACAGTATGGGACTGAAGCTTTCTTT.

This chain links TRBV20-1 with TRBJ2-3, with 8 positions matching TRBD1. Germline V CDR1 and CDR2: DFQATT, SNEGSKA (reference sequence). V was pared by 1 base and J by 3 bases, with 6 bases of the junction left unmatched. CDR3 length: 15 residues. CDR3 residues: CSARGGQGGTDTQYF. CDR3 DNA: TGCAGTGCTAGAGGAGGACAGGGAGGTACAGATACGCAGTATTTT.

This clonotype was observed at least ten times. The CDR3 reads CSASGDYGYTF. The CDR3 bases are TGCAGTGCTTCGGGGGACTATGGCTACACCTTC. The chain uses TRBV20-1 and TRBJ1-2; possibly TRBD1 for D (5 bases). The CDR3 runs to 11 residues. V was shortened by 5 bases and J by 3 bases, with 7 bases between the two germline ends. Germline loops: CDR1 DFQATT, CDR2 SNEGSKA (reference sequence).

The genes are TRBV12-3 or TRBV12-4 and TRBJ2-4; possibly TRBD1 for D (6 bases). The last part of the DNA fits TRBJ2-7 better; the J call may be wrong. This CDR3 is built from 16 residues. The CDR3 sequence: CASSSLQGPSLDEQYF. CDR3 in DNA: TGTGCCAGCAGTTCCCTACAGGGCCCTAGTCTGGACGAGCAGTACTTC.

The chain combines TRBV15 with TRBJ2-2, with TRBD2 as a possible D gene (5 bases). Trimming removed 3 bases from V and 13 bases from J, with 18 bases in between. Germline CDR1 is LNHNV and CDR2 is YYDKDF (reference sequence). This CDR3 is built from 14 residues. CDR3 amino acids: CATSSLFTEGGLFF. The CDR3 DNA follows: TGTGCCACCAGCAGCCTATTTACAGAGGGTGGGCTGTTTTTT.

J is TRBJ2-1 and V is TRBV29-1, with TRBD1 matching over 8 bases. The CDR3 has 14 residues. Per the germline V gene, CDR1 is SQVTM and CDR2 is ANQGSEA. V lost 4 bases, J lost 6 bases, and 8 bases stayed unmatched. The CDR3 coding sequence is TGCAGCGTTGCAGGGATACAGGGGGTCAATGAGCAGTTCTTC. It is translated as CSVAGIQGVNEQFF.

The sample holds a few counts of this clonotype. This chain uses TRBV28 with TRBJ1-4; a weak D match, TRBD1 (6 bases). The length of the CDR3 is 16 residues. The germline gives CDR1 MDHEN, CDR2 SYDVKM. The germline V and J ends were trimmed by 3 bases and 0 bases, with 11 bases remaining between them. The CDR3, as DNA: TGTGCCAGCAGTTTGTCAGGGGAAACAACTAATGAAAAACTGTTTTTT. Translation gives CASSLSGETTNEKLFF.

This clonotype was detected a few times. The chain carries TRBV6-1 and TRBJ2-7; D is possibly TRBD1 (6 bases). The V end lost 4 bases, the J end lost 0 bases, and 13 bases lay between the germline ends. Germline CDR1 reads MNHNS; CDR2 reads SASEGT. The CDR3 runs 15 residues. The CDR3 here is CASSASNRDSYEQYF. CDR3 in DNA: TGTGCCAGCAGTGCCTCTAACAGGGACTCCTACGAGCAGTACTTC.

This clonotype was observed at least ten times. This chain connects TRBV5-4 to TRBJ2-5; maybe TRBD2 (5 bases). Trimming left V 0 bases short and J 0 bases short, with 12 bases between. Germline-derived CDR1 and CDR2 are SGHNT and YYREEE (reference sequence). This CDR3 has 16 residues. CDR3 amino acids: CASSLVGGPDQETQYF. CDR3 in DNA: TGTGCCAGCAGCTTGGTTGGCGGGCCGGACCAAGAGACCCAGTACTTC.

This clonotype was counted a few times. The chain couples TRBV27 to TRBJ1-6; no clear D gene. The CDR3 runs to 15 residues. V was pared by 6 bases and J by 7 bases, with 16 bases between. The germline CDR1 and CDR2 sequences are MNHEY and SMNVEV (reference sequence). CDR3: CASSHNGLSNSPLHF. The CDR3 region has the DNA TGTGCCAGCAGCCACAATGGGCTGTCGAATTCACCCCTCCACTTT.

The J gene is TRBJ2-1, the V gene TRBV6-6; D gene ambiguous. Looked up from germline, CDR1 is MNHNY and CDR2 is SVGAGI (reference sequence). The CDR3 sequence is 12 residues long. Trimming shortened V by 2 bases and J by 7 bases, and 6 bases separated the two germline ends. The CDR3: CASSYDGNEQFF. DNA for the CDR3: TGTGCCAGCAGTTACGACGGGAATGAGCAGTTCTTC.

The chain has TRBV7-2 and TRBJ2-1; 8 positions match TRBD2. In germline, CDR1 is SGHTA, CDR2 FQGNSA. This CDR3 has 17 residues. V trimming: 1 base; J trimming: 1 base; junction bases outside the gene matches: 6. Here the CDR3 DNA reads TGTGCCAGCAGCTTAGGGACTAGCAGTGGGTCCTACAATGAGCAGTTCTTC. It codes for CASSLGTSSGSYNEQFF.